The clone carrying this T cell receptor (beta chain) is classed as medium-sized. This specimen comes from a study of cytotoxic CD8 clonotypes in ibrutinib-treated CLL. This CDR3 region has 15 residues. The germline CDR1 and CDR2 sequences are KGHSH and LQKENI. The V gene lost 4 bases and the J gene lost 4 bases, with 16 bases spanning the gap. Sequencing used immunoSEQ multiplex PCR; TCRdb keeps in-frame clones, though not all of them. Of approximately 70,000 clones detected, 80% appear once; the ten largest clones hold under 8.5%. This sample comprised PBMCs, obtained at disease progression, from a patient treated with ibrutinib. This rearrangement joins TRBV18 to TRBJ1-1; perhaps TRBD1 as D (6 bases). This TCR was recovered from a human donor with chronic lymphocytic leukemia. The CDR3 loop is CASSLLDRKRTEAFF. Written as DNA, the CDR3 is TGTGCCAGCTCACTGCTTGACAGGAAACGCACTGAAGCTTTCTTT.